The 13 T cell receptor beta chains in this list originate from one sample, sequenced in a study of blood T cell repertoires in COVID-19. Generated by immunoSEQ multiplex PCR, the TCRdb table keeps only in-frame clones and is missing some. The repertoire consists of roughly 110,000 clones, with approximately 80% occurring once and the leading ten covering under 9.5%. Specimen: peripheral blood. These TCRs come from a woman between 40 and 50 years old with acute or convalescent COVID-19.

The chain combines TRBV5-1 with TRBJ1-1; TRBD1 agrees at 7 bases. Looked up from germline, CDR1 is SGHRS and CDR2 is YFSETQ. CDR3 length: 11 amino acids. The trim removed 4 bases at V and 12 bases at J, leaving 6 bases unmatched. The CDR3 region has the DNA TGCGCCAGCAGCCTGGGACAGAGGACTTTCTTT. Translating gives CASSLGQRTFF.

The chain employs TRBV2 and TRBJ1-4; 8 bases agree with TRBD1. Looked up from germline, CDR1 is SNHLY and CDR2 is FYNNEI. J lost 8 bases, V lost 6 bases, and 8 bases had no gene match. The CDR3 covers 14 residues. The CDR3 nucleotides are TGTGCCAGCAGAACTGGGACAGGAGTAGAAAAACTGTTTTTT. This encodes CASRTGTGVEKLFF.

The table lists this clone with a few counts. The rearrangement uses TRBV5-6 and TRBJ1-1, with D maybe TRBD1 (5 bases). Germline loops: CDR1 SGHDT, CDR2 YYEEEE. The CDR3 is 15 residues long. V lost 1 base to trimming and J lost 4 bases, with 14 bases between them. CDR3 sequence (DNA): TGTGCCAGCAGCTTGACGGCAGGGAAGTTCACTGAAGCTTTCTTT. Its translation: CASSLTAGKFTEAFF.

V is TRBV7-3 and J is TRBJ2-3; TRBD2 matches 8 bases. Germline CDR1 and CDR2: SGHTA and FQGTGA. The trim removed 5 bases at V and 4 bases at J, leaving 14 bases unmatched. The CDR3 is 17 residues long. In nucleotides, the CDR3 is TGTGCCAGCAGCCTAAGACCTACTAGCGGTTACTCAGATACGCAGTATTTT. It yields the protein CASSLRPTSGYSDTQYF.

This chain joins TRBV6-4 and TRBJ2-1; 13 bases are shared with TRBD2. V lost 6 bases and J lost 7; bases outside the gene matches: 6. The CDR3 totals 15 residues. Germline V gives CDR1 MRHNA, CDR2 SNTAGT. The CDR3 region has the DNA TGTGCCAGCAGCAGGACTAGCGGGGGTTTAAATGAGCAGTTCTTC. Translation gives CASSRTSGGLNEQFF.

The chain couples TRBV10-3 to TRBJ1-5, with TRBD1 matching over 9 bases. V shed 10 bases, J shed 3 bases, and the junction held 10 bases outside the gene matches. Germline values: CDR1 ENHRY, CDR2 SYGVKD. The CDR3 length is 15 residues. The CDR3 region has the DNA TGTGCCACCCACGCCGGGACAGGGATCAATCAGCCCCAGCATTTT. Amino acid sequence: CATHAGTGINQPQHF.

The rearrangement links TRBV30 to TRBJ2-7, with D tentatively TRBD2 (5 bases). Germline V CDR1 and CDR2: GTSNPN, SVGIG (reference sequence). The CDR3 has 13 amino acids. V lost 4 bases, J lost 6 bases, and 16 bases lay in between. The CDR3 DNA is TGTGCCTGGACCGACTATGTGGGAGCCGAGCAGTACTTC. Its protein product is CAWTDYVGAEQYF.

This chain joins TRBV24-1 and TRBJ1-3, with 10 bases identical to TRBD1. CDR3 length: 13 amino acids. Trimming took 12 bases from V and 4 from J; bases not matched to a gene: 5. Germline V gene sequence: CDR1 KGHDR, CDR2 SFDVKD. CDR3 nucleotides: TGTGCCCCTTCGACAGGGGGCGGAAACACCATATATTTT. This sequence encodes CAPSTGGGNTIYF.

V and J are TRBV18 and TRBJ1-6, with D perhaps matching TRBD1 (6 bases). From germline, CDR1 is KGHSH and CDR2 LQKENI. CDR3 length: 17 residues. V shed 3 bases and J shed 6 bases, with 18 bases lying between them. CDR3: CASSPYGTGQSNSPLHF. CDR3 nucleotides: TGTGCCAGCTCACCTTACGGGACGGGACAATCTAATTCACCCCTCCACTTT.

In its sample, this clone was seen a few times. J is TRBJ1-2 and V is TRBV18, with TRBD1 matching over 11 bases. With V trimmed by 4 bases and J by 11 bases, 6 bases remained unmatched. The CDR3 sequence is 13 residues long. CDR1 and CDR2 (germline): KGHSH, LQKENI. The CDR3 DNA reads as TGTGCCAGCTCACAAGGACAGGGGGCTGGATACACCTTC. Its protein product is CASSQGQGAGYTF.

The V gene is TRBV10-2, the J gene TRBJ2-3; 10 bases map to TRBD2. Germline CDR1 is WSHSY and CDR2 is SAAADI. CDR3 size: 14 residues. After removal of 3 bases from V and 6 bases from J, the junction contained 3 bases not matched to a gene. In DNA form, the CDR3 reads TGCGCCAGCAGTGATAGCGGGGGGTGGGATACGCAGTATTTT. Protein: CASSDSGGWDTQYF.

The chain uses TRBV5-8 and TRBJ1-1; D gene unclear. The CDR3 is 12 residues long. The V end lost 4 bases, the J end lost 9 bases, and 13 bases lay between the germline ends. Looked up from germline, CDR1 is SGHTS and CDR2 is YDEGEE. CDR3 region: CASSPWSGKAFF. The CDR3 bases are TGTGCCAGCAGCCCTTGGTCGGGAAAAGCTTTCTTT.

This sequence joins TRBV19 and TRBJ1-1; D is perhaps TRBD1 (5 bases). The ends were cut back, 8 bases at V and 1 base at J, with 17 bases in the middle. Germline loops: CDR1 LNHDA, CDR2 SQIVND (reference sequence). The CDR3 has 15 residues. The CDR3: CASREAGIGNTEAFF. CDR3 coding DNA: TGTGCCAGTCGGGAGGCAGGGATCGGGAACACTGAAGCTTTCTTT.